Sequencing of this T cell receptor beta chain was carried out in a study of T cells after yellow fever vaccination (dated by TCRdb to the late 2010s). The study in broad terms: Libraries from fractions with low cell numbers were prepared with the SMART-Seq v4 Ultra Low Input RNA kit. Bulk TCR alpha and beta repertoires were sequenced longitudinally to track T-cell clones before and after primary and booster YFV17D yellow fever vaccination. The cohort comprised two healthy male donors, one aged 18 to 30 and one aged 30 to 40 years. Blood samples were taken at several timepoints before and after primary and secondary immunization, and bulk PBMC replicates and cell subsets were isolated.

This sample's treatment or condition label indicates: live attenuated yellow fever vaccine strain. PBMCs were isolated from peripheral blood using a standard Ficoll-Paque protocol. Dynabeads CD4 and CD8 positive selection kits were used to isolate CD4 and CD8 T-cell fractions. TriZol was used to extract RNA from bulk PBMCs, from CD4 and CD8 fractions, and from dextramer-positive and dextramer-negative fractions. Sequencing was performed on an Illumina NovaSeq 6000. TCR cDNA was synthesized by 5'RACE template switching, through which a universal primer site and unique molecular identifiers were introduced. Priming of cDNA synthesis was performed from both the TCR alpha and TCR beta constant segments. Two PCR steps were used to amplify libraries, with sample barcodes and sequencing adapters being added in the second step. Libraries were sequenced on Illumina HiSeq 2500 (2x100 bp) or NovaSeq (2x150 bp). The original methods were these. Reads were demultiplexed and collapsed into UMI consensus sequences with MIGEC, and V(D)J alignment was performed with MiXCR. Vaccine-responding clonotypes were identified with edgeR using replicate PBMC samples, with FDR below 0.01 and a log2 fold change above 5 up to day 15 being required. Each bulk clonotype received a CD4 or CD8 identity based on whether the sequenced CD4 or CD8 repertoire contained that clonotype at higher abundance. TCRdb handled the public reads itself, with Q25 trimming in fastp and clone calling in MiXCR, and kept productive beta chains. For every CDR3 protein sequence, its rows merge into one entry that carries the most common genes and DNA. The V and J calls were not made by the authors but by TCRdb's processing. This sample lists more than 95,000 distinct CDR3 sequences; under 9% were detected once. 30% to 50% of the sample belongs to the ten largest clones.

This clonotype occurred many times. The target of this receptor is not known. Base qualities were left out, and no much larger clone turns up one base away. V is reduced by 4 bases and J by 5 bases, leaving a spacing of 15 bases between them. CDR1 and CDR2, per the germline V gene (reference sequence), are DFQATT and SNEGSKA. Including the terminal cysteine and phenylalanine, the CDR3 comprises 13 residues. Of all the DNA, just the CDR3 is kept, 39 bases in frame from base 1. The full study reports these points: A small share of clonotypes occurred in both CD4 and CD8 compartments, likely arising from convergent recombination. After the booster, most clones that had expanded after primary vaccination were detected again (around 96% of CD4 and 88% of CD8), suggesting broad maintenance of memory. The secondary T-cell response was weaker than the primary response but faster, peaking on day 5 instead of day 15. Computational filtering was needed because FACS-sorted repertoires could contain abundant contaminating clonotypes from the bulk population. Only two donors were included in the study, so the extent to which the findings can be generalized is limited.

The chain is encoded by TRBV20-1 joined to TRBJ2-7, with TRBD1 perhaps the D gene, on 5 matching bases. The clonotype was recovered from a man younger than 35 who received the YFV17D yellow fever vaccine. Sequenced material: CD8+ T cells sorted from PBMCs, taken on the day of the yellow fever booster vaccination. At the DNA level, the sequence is TGCAGTGCTAACTTTCGACAGTTCGACGAGCAGTACTTC. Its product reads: CSANFRQFDEQYF.